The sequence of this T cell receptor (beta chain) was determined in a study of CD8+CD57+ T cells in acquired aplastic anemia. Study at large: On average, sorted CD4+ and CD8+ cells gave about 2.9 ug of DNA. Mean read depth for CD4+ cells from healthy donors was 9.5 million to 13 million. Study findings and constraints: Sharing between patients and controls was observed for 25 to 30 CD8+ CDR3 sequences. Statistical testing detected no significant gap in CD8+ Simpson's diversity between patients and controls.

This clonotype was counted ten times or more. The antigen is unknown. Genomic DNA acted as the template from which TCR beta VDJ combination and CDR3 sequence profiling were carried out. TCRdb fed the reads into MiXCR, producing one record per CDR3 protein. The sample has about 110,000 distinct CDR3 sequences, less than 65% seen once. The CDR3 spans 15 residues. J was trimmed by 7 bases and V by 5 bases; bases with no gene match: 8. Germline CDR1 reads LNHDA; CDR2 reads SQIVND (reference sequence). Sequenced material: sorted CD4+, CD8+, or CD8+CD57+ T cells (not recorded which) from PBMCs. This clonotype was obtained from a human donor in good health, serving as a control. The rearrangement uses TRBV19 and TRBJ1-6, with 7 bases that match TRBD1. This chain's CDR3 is CASSAGTQGNSPLHF. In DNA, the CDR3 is TGTGCCAGTAGTGCCGGGACACAGGGGAATTCACCCCTCCACTTT.